The 11 T cell receptor beta chains given below trace back to one sample, sequenced in a study of blood T cells in healthy people across ages. For the second PCR, which ran for about 7 to 11 cycles, a sample-barcoded 5' primer and a J-beta primer mix were used. TCRdb processed the 5' RACE reads anew with MiXCR; each CDR3 protein has one entry. The profile shows roughly 680,000 distinct CDR3 sequences, around 21% of them singletons. The sample consisted of blood. All receptors derive from a man in his 70s in good health.

The rearrangement uses TRBV19 and TRBJ2-7; TRBD1 matches 9 bases. The CDR3 sequence is 13 residues long. From germline, CDR1 is LNHDA and CDR2 SQIVND (reference sequence). J lost 3 bases, V lost 7 bases, and 4 bases had no gene match. This chain's CDR3 is CASKETGGYEQYF. The CDR3 coding sequence is TGTGCCAGTAAGGAGACAGGGGGCTACGAGCAGTACTTC.

There are many counts of this clonotype. The chain combines TRBV25-1 with TRBJ2-7; a weak D match, TRBD1 (6 bases). Trimming took off 7 bases at V and 3 bases at J, with 10 bases between the two ends. Germline CDR1 MGHDK, CDR2 SYGVNS. The CDR3 sequence is 12 residues long. The CDR3: CASKDRFYEQYF. DNA of the CDR3: TGTGCCAGCAAGGACAGATTCTACGAGCAGTACTTC.

This chain joins TRBV5-1 and TRBJ2-2; D not certain. Germline V gene sequence: CDR1 SGHRS, CDR2 YFSETQ. The V end lost 0 bases, the J end lost 1 base, and 7 bases lay between the germline ends. This CDR3 contains 15 residues. The CDR3 loop is CASSLASLNTGELFF. The CDR3, as DNA: TGCGCCAGCAGCTTGGCTAGTTTGAACACCGGGGAGCTGTTTTTT. Looking up the rest from reference TRBV5-1 and TRBJ2-2 gives the full variable domain: KAGVTQTPRYLIKTRGQQVTLSCSPISGHRSVSWYQQTPGQGLQFLFEYFSETQRNKGNFPGRFSGRQFSNSRSEMNVSTLELGDSALYLCASSLASLNTGELFFGEGSRLTVL.

There are a few counts of this clonotype. This chain's CDR3 is CATSEGGTDQETQYF. The CDR3 bases are TGTGCCACCAGTGAGGGGGGGACAGATCAGGAGACCCAGTACTTC. The V and J genes are TRBV24-1 and TRBJ2-5; D could derive from TRBD1 or TRBD2 (7 bases each). This CDR3 is 15 amino acids long. Germline CDR1 is KGHDR and CDR2 is SFDVKD. V lost 4 bases and J 5 bases, leaving 16 bases between the germline ends.

The chain combines TRBV10-3 with TRBJ1-5; a weak D match, TRBD1 (6 bases). The CDR3 has 17 residues. Germline CDR1 and CDR2: ENHRY and SYGVKD. Trimming removed 5 bases at V and 2 bases at J, with 19 bases between. The CDR3: CAISSGTGGGGNQPQHF. The DNA for the CDR3 is TGTGCCATCAGTTCGGGCACCGGAGGGGGAGGCAATCAGCCCCAGCATTTT.

This clonotype came up a few times. The junction does not match germline at one end; this may be a read error. The V call is TRBV6-2 or TRBV6-3, the J call TRBJ1-4, with D maybe TRBD1 (6 bases). This CDR3 has 17 residues. Germline values: CDR1 MNHEY, CDR2 SVGEGT. CDR3 loop: CASRPRMTGTTNEELFF. In DNA, the CDR3 is TGTGCCAGCAGACCACGAATGACAGGAACCACTAATGAAGAACTGTTTTTT.

The chain joins TRBV20-1 to TRBJ1-5; a weak D match, TRBD1 (5 bases). The germline gives CDR1 DFQATT, CDR2 SNEGSKA (reference sequence). CDR3 length: 15 residues. Trimming left V 0 bases short and J 3 bases short, with 12 bases between. The DNA of the CDR3 is TGCAGTGCTAGAGACCCAGGGACGAACAATCAGCCCCAGCATTTT. Protein product: CSARDPGTNNQPQHF.

The chain recombines TRBV20-1 with TRBJ2-5; the match to TRBD1 covers 8 bases. The last part of the DNA fits TRBJ2-7 better; the J call may be wrong. Germline assignment: CDR1 DFQATT and CDR2 SNEGSKA (reference sequence). The CDR3 contains 16 residues. CDR3 region: CSARDRQGALSVEQYF. Here the CDR3 DNA reads TGCAGTGCTAGAGATCGCCAGGGGGCACTTTCTGTCGAGCAGTACTTC.

V and J are TRBV27 and TRBJ2-7; TRBD2 matches at 8 bases. Losses at the gene ends were 2 bases for V and 7 bases for J; bases not matched to a gene: 16. CDR3 length: 17 residues. Germline CDR1 and CDR2: MNHEY and SMNVEV (reference sequence). CDR3 residues: CASSLRVAGIAGEEQYF. The CDR3 DNA reads TGTGCCAGCAGTTTAAGAGTAGCGGGAATTGCTGGAGAGGAGCAGTACTTC.

The chain carries TRBV5-1 and TRBJ2-3; the D gene is possibly TRBD2 (6 bases). Germline CDR1 SGHRS, CDR2 YFSETQ. Trimming removed 0 bases at V and 2 bases at J, with 7 bases between. This CDR3 comprises 14 residues. The CDR3 region is CASSLVADTDTQYF. Here the CDR3 DNA reads TGCGCCAGCAGCTTGGTAGCGGACACAGATACGCAGTATTTT.

The rearrangement links TRBV29-1 to TRBJ1-1; D uncertain. The germline gives CDR1 SQVTM, CDR2 ANQGSEA. V shed 6 bases and J shed 0 bases, with 8 bases lying between them. The CDR3 runs to 12 residues. As DNA, the CDR3 is TGCAGCGTCAGACACCTGAACACTGAAGCTTTCTTT. Residues: CSVRHLNTEAFF.